This T cell receptor beta chain was documented in a study of blood T cell repertoires in COVID-19. Study details: Specimens from acute and convalescent COVID-19 originated in the United States, Italy and Spain. T cells, B-cell-depleted T cells, or PBMCs provided the cDNA or gDNA that served as material.

In the original analysis: Amplification from reference gene primers served as the basis for estimated nucleated cell counts. Repertoires were generated with immunoSEQ multiplex PCR, while TCRdb's copy carries only in-frame clones and drops some. For V, J and clone size, that table is used; D and trimming come from the DNA. The sample consists of approximately 70,000 clones, 79% of them appearing once. This clone was recorded a few times. This clonotype was obtained from a man in his 60s with active or convalescent COVID-19. Sequencing input: peripheral blood.

The CDR3 bases are TGTGCCAGCAGCCAGTACAGGGACACTGAAGCTTTCTTT. Residues: CASSQYRDTEAFF. The gene calls are TRBV7-3 and TRBJ1-1, with D possibly TRBD1 on 6 matching bases. The CDR3 is 13 amino acids. Germline V lookup: CDR1 SGHTA, CDR2 FQGTGA. Trimming cost V 5 bases and J 3 bases, with 10 bases left between them.